This T cell receptor beta chain was observed in a study of CD4+ T cells in melanoma. Study findings and constraints: Reportedly, melanoma neoantigen-specific CD4+ T cells showed varied differentiation states. A reported correlation linked neoantigen-specific CD4+ T cells to CD8+, macrophage and B cell function.

Comment on this clone: Its antigen is unidentified.

Only in-frame clones appear in the TCRdb table, and some are missing; sequencing was by immunoSEQ multiplex PCR. Here the sample spans 20,000 or so clones, roughly 80% being singletons. Sequencing was performed on cells from a culture (not recorded whether cultured in vitro). The clonotype was recovered from a human donor with melanoma.

CDR3 sequence: CASFRGPTDTQYF. DNA for the CDR3: TGTGCCAGCTTCAGGGGGCCCACAGATACGCAGTATTTT. The rearrangement joins TRBV2 to TRBJ2-3, with TRBD1 matching over 8 bases. V shed 8 bases, J shed 2 bases, and the junction held 3 bases outside the gene matches. Germline V CDR1 and CDR2: SNHLY, FYNNEI. The CDR3 spans 13 residues.